Below, one T cell receptor beta chain is given with its context. No cognate antigen has been identified for it. Taken from the germline V gene (reference sequence), the CDR1 and CDR2 loops are DFQATT and SNEGSKA. The CDR3 numbers 16 residues from cysteine through phenylalanine. The DNA is not on file. HCMV-specific IgG was detected in serum with a commercial ELISA kit to determine HCMV serostatus. Peripheral blood mononuclear cells were isolated from blood by Ficoll density gradient centrifugation. Sequencing was performed on an Illumina HiSeq 2000. The TCR beta cDNA libraries were made using 5'RACE template switching, a step that added both a universal primer site and unique molecular identifiers. cDNA synthesis was primed from the TCR beta constant segment, followed by two successive PCR amplification steps. In the source study's methods: MIGEC was used to demultiplex reads and group the reads by UMI, and MiTCR was used to assemble and quantify clonotypes. To exclude erroneous sequences, only TCR cDNA sequences supported by at least two reads were retained. Downstream repertoire analysis used the tcR package, and clonotypes were matched across fractions by CDR3 nucleotide sequence plus V segment. VDJmatch was used to annotate antigen specificity against VDJdb, with one amino acid substitution in CDR3 permitted. Reads reprocessed by TCRdb are summarized as one entry per CDR3 protein sequence, and DNA is absent. TCRdb, rather than the study authors, made the V and J calls. The table for this sample records 450,000 to 600,000 distinct CDR3 sequences. Around 4% of the sample rests with the top ten.

This record belongs to a study of T cells expressing NK-cell markers (dated by TCRdb to 2018 to 2020). About the full investigation: TCR beta-chain repertoires were profiled in sorted CD3+CD56+NKG2C+, CD3+CD56+NKG2C- and CD3+CD56-NKG2C+ T-cell subsets from about 8 donors. Among the eight sequenced donors, seven were HCMV-seropositive and one was HCMV-seronegative. The study sequenced eight donors, all healthy volunteers chosen at random: three men and five women. The libraries were sequenced on Illumina HiSeq 2000/2500, MiSeq or NextSeq, producing 2 x 150 bp reads. Results the study describes overall, beyond this receptor: Those dominant clonotypes were again the most abundant among CD3+CD56-NKG2C+ cells in a handful of donors, at roughly 25-65%. In several donors, the dominant CD3+CD56+NKG2C+ clonotypes were found to rank among the top 10 CD8+ clonotypes and to make up roughly 1.0-7.5% of CD8+ T cells. Whether the expanded NKG2C-expressing T cell clones were specific for HCMV antigens was left unclear.

The sample taken for sequencing was blood T cells: a sorted CD56 or NKG2C T cell subset, CD4+ or CD8+ T cells, or bulk PBMC T cells (not recorded which). The receptor chain draws on TRBV20-1 and TRBJ2-1; the TRBD2 assignment by TCRdb is unverifiable without DNA. This TCR came from a man between 18 and 29 years old in good health. Donor details come from another sample of the same person, matched by shared clones. The CDR3 reads CSARDITGTSGRIPFF.